Reported below is one TCR beta chain. Its antigen is not identified. This sample is part of a study of CD8 T cells in ankylosing spondylitis. Study-level findings and limits: Reportedly, matched ankylosing spondylitis synovial fluid was significantly enriched for disease-linked clones. Eight or nine highly homologous variants made up a TCR beta motif that seemed to typify ankylosing spondylitis blood. Prior literature has documented some motif variants in synovial fluid and blood from reactive arthritis.

TCRdb passed the 5' RACE reads through MiXCR, listing each CDR3 protein once. The sample shows roughly 130,000 distinct CDR3 sequences, 7% to 9% of them seen only once. Germline V gene data show CDR1 as SQVTM and CDR2 as ANQGSEA. V lost 4 bases to trimming and J lost 4 bases; unmatched junction nucleotides: 7. The CDR3 runs to 14 residues. V is TRBV29-1 and J is TRBJ2-5; TRBD1 aligns across 9 bases. This TCR was recovered from a male donor with ankylosing spondylitis. Sequencing used synovial fluid, either unsorted or a sorted T cell fraction (not recorded which). CDR3 sequence reads: CSVGPGQGGETQYF. CDR3 DNA: TGCAGCGTTGGCCCGGGACAGGGAGGAGAGACCCAGTACTTC. The whole variable domain, filled in from reference TRBV29-1 and TRBJ2-5, reads SAVISQKPSRDICQRGTSLTIQCQVDSQVTMMFWYRQQPGQSLTLIATANQGSEATYESGFVIDKFPISRPNLTFSTLTVSNMSPEDSSIYLCSVGPGQGGETQYFGPGTRLLVL.